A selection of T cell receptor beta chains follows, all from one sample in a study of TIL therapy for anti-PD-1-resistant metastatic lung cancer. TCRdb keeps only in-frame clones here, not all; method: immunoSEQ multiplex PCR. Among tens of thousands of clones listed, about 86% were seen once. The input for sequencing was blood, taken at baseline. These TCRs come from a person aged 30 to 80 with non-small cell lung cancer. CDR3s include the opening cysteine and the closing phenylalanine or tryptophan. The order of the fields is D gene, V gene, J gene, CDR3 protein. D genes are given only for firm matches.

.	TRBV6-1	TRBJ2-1	CASSEAVLAGEQFF
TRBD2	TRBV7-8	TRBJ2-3	CASSLSGSRGTDTQYF
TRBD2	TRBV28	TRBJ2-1	CASSPLAGGSLSYNEQFF
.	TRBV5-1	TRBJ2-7	CASSSEGHPYEQYF
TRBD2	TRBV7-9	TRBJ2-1	CASRNLAGGSHNEQFF
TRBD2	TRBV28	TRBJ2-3	CASSDPGLAGGNTDTQYF
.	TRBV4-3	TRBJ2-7	CASSQDPSGYEQYF
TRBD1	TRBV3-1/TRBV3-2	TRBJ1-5	CASSQGDRGLREPQHF
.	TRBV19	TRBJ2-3	CASSESTSTDTQYF
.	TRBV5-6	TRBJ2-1	CASSLEAGDYNEQFF
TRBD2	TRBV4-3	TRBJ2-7	CASSLGGGSYEQYF
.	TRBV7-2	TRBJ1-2	CASSLARGVNYGYTF
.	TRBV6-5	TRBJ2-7	CASSYSSSGGKYF
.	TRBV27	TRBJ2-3	CASNPGRSTDTQYF